The clone carrying this TCR beta chain was seen more than once but under ten times. Its antigen is undetermined. These data come from a study of T-cell reconstitution after alpha-beta-depleted transplantation in children. Library preparation (for TCRbeta) was performed with unique molecular identifiers. MiXCR, run by TCRdb on the PCR reads, gives a single entry per CDR3 protein. This sample has around 370,000 distinct CDR3 sequences, with under 20% found just once. Study conclusions and caveats: Several hundred graft clones that had expanded were reportedly the source of alpha-beta T cells about two months after transplant. T-cell numbers and diversity one year post-transplant derived largely from freshly generated T cells.

The CDR3 extends over 16 amino acids. Germline CDR1 reads LGHDT; CDR2 reads YNNKEL (reference sequence). The V and J ends lost 0 bases and 6 bases respectively, with 14 bases between them. The chain employs TRBV3-1 and TRBJ2-2; the D gene is possibly TRBD2 (6 bases). This clonotype originated in a male patient aged 2 to 9 who had a stem cell transplant for acute lymphoblastic leukemia, so the T cells may come from the graft donor. The sample in question was PBMCs, mostly from graft donor cells, obtained 360 days after TCRalphabeta/CD19-depleted stem cell transplant. The CDR3 here is CASSQEAGRISGELFF. The CDR3 DNA reads TGTGCCAGCAGCCAAGAGGCAGGGAGGATCTCCGGGGAGCTGTTTTTT. Using reference TRBV3-1 and TRBJ2-2 for the parts outside the CDR3, the full variable domain is DTAVSQTPKYLVTQMGNDKSIKCEQNLGHDTMYWYKQDSKKFLKIMFSYNNKELIINETVPNRFSPKSPDKAHLNLHINSLELGDSAVYFCASSQEAGRISGELFFGEGSRLTVL.